These 30 T cell receptor beta chains came from one sample sequenced in a study of T cell responses to AZD1222 COVID-19 vaccine. Some clones are missing from TCRdb's copy, which holds only in-frame ones; the method was immunoSEQ multiplex PCR. The sample lists over 70,000 clones, roughly 90% occurring once. Sequenced here: peripheral blood, sampled 28 days after the second AZD1222 dose. These receptors were taken from an adult who received the AZD1222 COVID-19 vaccine.

The chain recombines TRBV21-1 with TRBJ2-6. TRBV21-1 is marked as a pseudogene. CDR3 length: 17 residues. CDR3 protein: CASSTQLHSSGANVLTF. CDR3 DNA sequence: TGTGCCAGCAGCACCCAACTACACAGCTCTGGGGCCAACGTCCTGACTTTC.

This clone came up once. The rearrangement joins TRBV21-1 to TRBJ2-7; the D call in the table, TRBD1, was not verified against the DNA. TRBV21-1 is shown as a pseudogene. CDR3 length equals 20 residues. The DNA of the CDR3 is TGTGCCAGCAGTCCGGGCGCGTGGGGACAGGGACTCAAAAATTCCTACGAGCAGTACTTC. Encoded protein: CASSPGAWGQGLKNSYEQYF.

The chain has TRBV5-6 and TRBJ1-1, with D possibly being TRBD1 (5 bases). This CDR3 is 18 amino acids long. Germline CDR1 is SGHDT and CDR2 is YYEEEE. Trimming shortened V by 1 base and J by 2 bases, and 21 bases separated the two germline ends. CDR3 protein: CASSLNRLRVPYNTEAFF. The CDR3, as DNA: TGTGCCAGCAGCTTGAACAGGCTCAGGGTGCCGTACAACACTGAAGCTTTCTTT.

The chain recombines TRBV18 with TRBJ1-6; D may be TRBD1 (6 bases). This CDR3 has 16 amino acids. Trimming removed 8 bases at V and 4 bases at J, with 18 bases between. The V gene's germline CDR1 is KGHSH and CDR2 LQKENI. This CDR3 reads CASRAGGGSYNSPLHF. CDR3 sequence (DNA): TGTGCCAGCCGCGCCGGGGGGGGCTCGTATAATTCACCCCTCCACTTT.

The rearrangement joins TRBV27 to TRBJ2-2; 9 nucleotides line up with TRBD1. The ends lost 7 bases at V and 6 bases at J; junction bases unmatched: 6. Germline CDR1 reads MNHEY; CDR2 reads SMNVEV (reference sequence). The CDR3 extends over 14 amino acids. In DNA, the CDR3 is TGTGCCAGCAATCTACAGGGGGCCCCCGGGGAGCTGTTTTTT. Translated, it gives CASNLQGAPGELFF.

This chain joins TRBV7-3 and TRBJ2-3, with TRBD2 as a possible D gene (5 bases). Germline V gives CDR1 SGHTA, CDR2 FQGTGA. The V and J ends lost 4 bases and 2 bases respectively, with 16 bases between them. This CDR3 region has 16 residues. Here the CDR3 reads CASSSYTIGDTDTQYF. The DNA for the CDR3 is TGTGCCAGCAGCTCTTACACCATCGGGGACACAGATACGCAGTATTTT.

V is TRBV4-1 and J is TRBJ2-1; TRBD1 agrees at 10 bases. CDR1 and CDR2 from the germline V gene are MGHRA and YSYEKL. V lost 1 base and J lost 5; bases outside the gene matches: 5. CDR3 length: 16 amino acids. The CDR3 sequence is CASSQGQGTGDNEQFF. CDR3 coding DNA: TGCGCCAGCAGCCAAGGACAAGGGACAGGGGACAATGAGCAGTTCTTC.

This clone was seen a single time. The gene calls are TRBV28 and TRBJ1-4; D uncertain. The CDR3 spans 13 residues. Germline lookup yields CDR1 MDHEN and CDR2 SYDVKM. The germline V and J ends were trimmed by 9 bases and 3 bases, with 11 bases remaining between them. The CDR3 coding sequence is TGTGCCAGTTTACGGGTTGCTAATGAAAAACTGTTTTTT. Amino acid sequence: CASLRVANEKLFF.

This chain links TRBV25-1 with TRBJ1-2, with 7 bases lining up with TRBD1. Germline trimming cut 3 bases from V and 4 bases from J; bases unmatched to any gene: 5. CDR1 MGHDK and CDR2 SYGVNS come from the germline V gene. There are 14 residues in the CDR3. The CDR3 nucleotides read TGTGCCAGCAGTGACACAGGGGTCAGCTATGGCTACACCTTC. Its translation is CASSDTGVSYGYTF.

The chain is built from TRBV3-1 (or the pseudogene TRBV3-2) and TRBJ2-3, with 11 bases matching TRBD2. Germline CDR1 is LGHDT and CDR2 is YNNKEL (reference sequence). The CDR3 totals 17 residues. V trimming: 4 bases; J trimming: 1 base; junction bases outside the gene matches: 7. CDR3 bases: TGTGCCAGCAGCCCGATAACTAGCGGGAGTGGCACAGATACGCAGTATTTT. Translating gives CASSPITSGSGTDTQYF.

The rearrangement links TRBV11-3 to TRBJ2-1; either TRBD1 or TRBD2 may supply D (5 bases each). The germline V gene encodes CDR1 SGHNT and CDR2 YENEEA. The CDR3 runs to 15 residues. Deletions cut 4 bases from V and 7 bases from J, with 17 bases between. CDR3 protein: CASSSTGALGNEQFF. CDR3 sequence (DNA): TGTGCCAGCAGCTCGACCGGGGCGCTTGGGAATGAGCAGTTCTTC. Based on the CDR3 plus reference TRBV11-3 and TRBJ2-1, the full variable domain is EAGVVQSPRYKIIEKKQPVAFWCNPISGHNTLYWYLQNLGQGPELLIRYENEEAVDDSQLPKDRFSAERLKGVDSTLKIQPAELGDSAVYLCASSSTGALGNEQFFGPGTRLTVL.

The gene calls are TRBV5-4 and TRBJ2-7; D is unclear. Trimming pared 5 bases from V and 0 bases from J, leaving 9 bases between. Per the germline V gene, CDR1 is SGHNT and CDR2 is YYREEE (reference sequence). This CDR3 spans 13 amino acids. CDR3 nucleotides: TGTGCCAGCAGTAGGACGGACTCCTACGAGCAGTACGTC. Amino acids: CASSRTDSYEQYV.

The chain is built from TRBV18 and TRBJ1-2; D not certain. V was clipped by 3 bases and J by 5 bases, with 13 bases between them. CDR1 and CDR2 (germline): KGHSH, LQKENI. CDR3 length: 14 residues. The CDR3 DNA sequence: TGTGCCAGCTCACCCCTCGGACGGATGTATGGCTACACCTTC. Its protein is CASSPLGRMYGYTF.

The chain uses TRBV18 and TRBJ1-2, with D unresolved. The CDR3 totals 15 residues. In germline, CDR1 is KGHSH, CDR2 LQKENI. Between the trimmed V and J ends, which lost 2 bases and 4 bases, there was a span of 14 bases. The CDR3 bases are TGTGCCAGCTCACCAATCTCGAGAGCCGGCTATGGCTACACCTTC. Amino acid sequence: CASSPISRAGYGYTF.

The V gene is TRBV30, the J gene TRBJ1-6; TRBD1 agrees at 9 bases. V shed 7 bases, J shed 10 bases, and the junction held 14 bases outside the gene matches. The length of the CDR3 is 15 residues. CDR1 GTSNPN and CDR2 SVGIG come from the germline V gene (reference sequence). Here the CDR3 reads CAYLHRDRDVSPLHF. CDR3 in DNA: TGTGCCTATCTCCACCGGGACAGGGATGTCTCACCCCTCCACTTT.

The rearrangement uses TRBV7-2 and TRBJ2-7, with D possibly being TRBD1 (6 bases). Trimming removed 1 base at V and 4 bases at J, with 11 bases between. The CDR3 extends over 14 amino acids. Germline assignment: CDR1 SGHTA and CDR2 FQGNSA. In DNA, the CDR3 is TGTGCCAGCAGCTTAGGGGGGCAGAATTACGAGCAGTACTTC. Amino acids: CASSLGGQNYEQYF.

The chain couples TRBV13 to TRBJ2-7, with 8 bases aligning to TRBD2. Germline trimming cut 5 bases from V and 2 bases from J; bases unmatched to any gene: 5. This CDR3 has 14 amino acids. Germline-derived CDR1 and CDR2 are PRHDT and FYEKMQ (reference sequence). The CDR3 nucleotides read TGTGCCAGCAGCCACCGGGGGGGAACCTACGAGCAGTACTTC. Residues: CASSHRGGTYEQYF.

The rearrangement joins TRBV28 to TRBJ2-7, with D unclear. The CDR3 sequence is 12 residues long. From germline, CDR1 is MDHEN and CDR2 SYDVKM. V was shortened by 5 bases and J by 3 bases, with 8 bases between the two germline ends. Written as DNA, the CDR3 is TGTGCCAGCAGTCCCCCCATCTACGAGCAGTACTTC. It translates to CASSPPIYEQYF.

This chain links TRBV6-1 with TRBJ1-1, with a weak D call TRBD1 (6 bases). Germline V gene lookup returns CDR1 MNHNS and CDR2 SASEGT. CDR3 length: 15 amino acids. The V end was cut by 3 bases, the J end by 11 bases, with 22 bases between. CDR3 region: CASSESLVQGIWAFF. The CDR3 nucleotides are TGTGCCAGCAGTGAGTCGTTGGTACAGGGCATTTGGGCTTTCTTT.

The V and J genes are TRBV14 and TRBJ2-7; 7 bases agree with TRBD1. V lost 0 bases to trimming and J lost 3 bases; unmatched junction nucleotides: 11. Germline V gives CDR1 SGHDN, CDR2 FVKESK. The CDR3 totals 17 residues. CDR3 DNA: TGTGCCAGCAGCCAAGACAAGACAGGGCCTCTTAGCTACGAGCAGTACTTC. Protein: CASSQDKTGPLSYEQYF.

This chain links TRBV5-3 with TRBJ2-5, with TRBD2 as a possible D gene (7 bases). Being an ORF, TRBV5-3 has a function that is uncertain. The V and J ends lost 2 bases and 4 bases respectively, with 21 bases between them. The length of the CDR3 is 17 residues. CDR3 nucleotide sequence: TGTGCCAGAAGCTTTCACCCCGAGGGGGGGCCTCGAGAGACCCAGTACTTC. Translation gives CARSFHPEGGPRETQYF.

The chain joins TRBV27 to TRBJ2-2; D is unresolved. The CDR3 is made up of 14 amino acids. Germline V gene sequence: CDR1 MNHEY, CDR2 SMNVEV (reference sequence). V lost 3 bases and J 0 bases, leaving 5 bases between the germline ends. The CDR3 spells CASSFVTNTGELFF. The CDR3 nucleotides read TGTGCCAGCAGTTTCGTTACGAACACCGGGGAGCTGTTTTTT.

The chain carries TRBV5-1 and TRBJ2-4; unclear D gene. Germline V gene sequence: CDR1 SGHRS, CDR2 YFSETQ. This CDR3 contains 14 residues. V shed 0 bases and J shed 7 bases, with 11 bases lying between them. CDR3 sequence: CASSLGPGSNIQYF. CDR3 sequence (DNA): TGCGCCAGCAGCTTGGGTCCGGGTTCCAACATTCAGTACTTC.

The chain uses TRBV6-1 and TRBJ2-1; a weak D match, TRBD1 (6 bases). Trimming shortened V by 0 bases and J by 0 bases, and 6 bases separated the two germline ends. CDR1 is MNHNS and CDR2 is SASEGT in the germline V gene. The CDR3 is made up of 15 amino acids. This chain's CDR3 is CASSEAGGSYNEQFF. CDR3 nucleotide sequence: TGTGCCAGCAGTGAAGCAGGGGGCTCCTACAATGAGCAGTTCTTC.

The chain joins TRBV7-9 to TRBJ2-3, with 9 bases aligning to TRBD1. CDR3 size: 15 residues. CDR1 is SEHNR and CDR2 is FQNEAQ in the germline V gene (reference sequence). J gave up 4 bases and V 5 bases, and 7 bases lay outside the gene matches. CDR3 sequence reads: CASSLGQGRADTQYF. CDR3 sequence (DNA): TGTGCCAGCAGCCTCGGACAGGGGCGGGCAGATACGCAGTATTTT.

This chain uses TRBV6-2 or TRBV6-3 with TRBJ1-1; maybe TRBD1 (5 bases). The V gene lost 3 bases and the J gene lost 4 bases, with 9 bases spanning the gap. Germline CDR1 MNHEY, CDR2 SVGEGT. This CDR3 is 13 amino acids long. The CDR3 coding sequence is TGTGCCAGCAGTTATGGGGCCACCACTGAAGCTTTCTTT. Amino acid sequence: CASSYGATTEAFF.

The V call is TRBV9, the J call TRBJ2-2; D is unclear. The V gene's germline CDR1 is SGDLS and CDR2 YYNGEE. V shed 3 bases and J shed 0 bases, with 15 bases lying between them. The CDR3 spans 17 residues. This chain's CDR3 is CASSDDVGLPNTGELFF. The DNA for the CDR3 is TGTGCCAGCAGCGACGACGTGGGCCTACCGAACACCGGGGAGCTGTTTTTT.

The gene calls are TRBV9 and TRBJ2-6; 13 bases match TRBD2. Germline lookup yields CDR1 SGDLS and CDR2 YYNGEE. V trimming: 0 bases; J trimming: 1 base; junction bases outside the gene matches: 1. There are 18 residues in the CDR3. CDR3 protein: CASSVGLAGGSGANVLTF. CDR3 in DNA: TGTGCCAGCAGCGTAGGACTAGCGGGGGGTTCTGGGGCCAACGTCCTGACTTTC.

This chain links TRBV14 with TRBJ1-3, with D tentatively TRBD1 (6 bases). V lost 7 bases, J lost 2 bases, and 15 bases lay in between. The CDR3 consists of 15 residues. Germline V gene sequence: CDR1 SGHDN, CDR2 FVKESK. The CDR3 sequence: CASTGFGQPGNTIYF. The CDR3, as DNA: TGTGCCAGCACCGGTTTCGGACAGCCTGGAAACACCATATATTTT.

The chain carries TRBV27 and TRBJ2-5; the D gene is possibly TRBD1 (5 bases). V was trimmed by 2 bases and J by 4 bases, leaving 8 bases between them. The CDR3 totals 13 residues. Germline lookup yields CDR1 MNHEY and CDR2 SMNVEV (reference sequence). The CDR3 sequence: CASSLAGLETQYF. In nucleotides, the CDR3 is TGTGCCAGCAGTTTAGCAGGGTTAGAGACCCAGTACTTC.